This TCR beta chain is from a study of blood T cell repertoires in COVID-19. V dropped 4 bases and J dropped 3; count of bases not matched to a gene: 7. This CDR3 has 16 amino acids. The germline V gene encodes CDR1 SGHTA and CDR2 FQGNSA. The assay was immunoSEQ multiplex PCR, and TCRdb's table has in-frame clones only and misses some. The table shows 150,000 or so clones, with about 85% occurring only once. Sequencing used PBMCs or T cells enriched from blood (not recorded which). V usage is TRBV7-2 and J usage is TRBJ2-1, with 9 bases lining up with TRBD1. This sequence was found in a woman between 40 and 55 years old who had been exposed to COVID-19. The CDR3 region has the DNA TGTGCCAGCAGCTGGTGGGGACAGGGACGCTACAATGAGCAGTTCTTC. Its translation is CASSWWGQGRYNEQFF.